Reported below is one T cell receptor beta chain. Germline loops: CDR1 SGHAT, CDR2 FQNNGV. This CDR3 region has 17 residues. The sample belongs to a study of T cells expressing NK-cell markers. Study summary: Of eight sequenced donors, seven were HCMV-seropositive and one HCMV-seronegative.

5'RACE template switching with UMIs produced the TCR beta cDNA. TCRdb derives one entry per CDR3 protein from the 5' RACE reads, leaving out DNA. The record lists 500,000 to 600,000 distinct CDR3 sequences, of which the ten most abundant hold approximately 3.5%. This rearrangement joins TRBV11-2 to TRBJ2-5; TCRdb names TRBD2, which stays unverified in the absence of DNA. The receptor was derived from a man younger than 35 in good health. Sequenced material: blood T cells: a sorted CD56 or NKG2C T cell subset, CD4+ or CD8+ T cells, or bulk PBMC T cells (not recorded which). Here the CDR3 reads CASSFSPTSGVQETQYF.